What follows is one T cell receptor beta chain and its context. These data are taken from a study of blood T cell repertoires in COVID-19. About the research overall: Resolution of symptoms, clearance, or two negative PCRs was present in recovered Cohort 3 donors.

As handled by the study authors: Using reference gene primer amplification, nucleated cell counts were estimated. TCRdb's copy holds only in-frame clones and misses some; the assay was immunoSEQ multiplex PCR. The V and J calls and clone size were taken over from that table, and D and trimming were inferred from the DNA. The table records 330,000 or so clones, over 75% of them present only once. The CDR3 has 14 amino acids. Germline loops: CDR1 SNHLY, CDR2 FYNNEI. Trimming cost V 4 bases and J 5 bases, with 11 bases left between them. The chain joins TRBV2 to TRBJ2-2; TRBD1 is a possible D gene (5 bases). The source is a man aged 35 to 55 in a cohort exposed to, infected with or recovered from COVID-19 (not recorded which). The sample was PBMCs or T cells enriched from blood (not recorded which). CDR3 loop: CASSGDRLTGELFF. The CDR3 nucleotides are TGTGCCAGCAGTGGTGACAGACTGACCGGGGAGCTGTTTTTT.